Detailed here is one T cell receptor beta chain. Its cognate antigen has yet to be identified. Base qualities are not recorded, but no much larger clone differs from it by a single base. This sample is drawn from a study of T cells in localized non-small cell lung cancer (dated by TCRdb to the early 2020s). Turning to the overall study: T cell repertoires of 200 to 300 early-stage NSCLC patients were analyzed, with tumors being compared against uninvolved tumor-adjacent lungs. The cohort comprised around 240 treatment-naïve NSCLC patients with resected, localized lung tumors. The mean age of the NSCLC patients was about 62 years, with 130 or so men and 85 to 110 women. Overall results and qualifications from the work: Higher T cell density in blood was associated with longer overall survival, whereas higher clonality in adjacent lung was associated with shorter survival. Multi-region tumor sequencing was not performed, so intratumor heterogeneity could not be excluded. Of the top 100 tumor clones, a median of roughly 53 were detected in paired uninvolved adjacent lung; under 35 were also among that lung's top 100. Uninvolved tumor-adjacent lung showed the highest T cell clonality, higher than tumor, which suggests more focused antigenic responses in the uninvolved tumor-adjacent lung. Because the study design was exploratory, TCR variables were selected using unadjusted p-values without false-discovery rate correction.

At diagnosis, tumor, uninvolved tumor-adjacent lung and peripheral blood were collected and then preserved as a mix of FFPE and fresh-frozen material. For TCR repertoire profiling, blood samples were analyzed in the form of peripheral blood mononuclear cells. TCR beta CDR3 regions were sequenced from DNA using the immunoSEQ Assay. As for the authors' bioinformatics: To compute T cell density, TCR beta template counts were normalized to usable DNA, which was estimated by amplifying housekeeping genes. Richness was estimated using the preseqR package, with extrapolation to 400,000 templates for PBMC samples and to 120,000 templates for tissue samples. Clonality was defined by subtracting Pielou's evenness from one. Differential abundance testing on productive amino-acid clonotypes, with a minimum total count of 5 and an alpha of 0.1, was used to identify tissue-enriched TCRs. The Jaccard Index and the Morisita Overlap Index were used to measure how much the repertoires overlapped between compartments. GLIPH clustered TCR beta CDR3s with public tetramer-defined viral CDR3s; viral motifs required at least three viral sequences plus V-gene enrichment. This is the immuneACCESS table as TCRdb keeps it, with only in-frame sequences that have V and J called. A part of the clones is gone; compared with another copy, unresolved V genes explain less than half, and the rest is unexplained. From that table come the V and J calls and clone size; the DNA was used to work out D and trimming. In this sample the table shows 31,000 or so clones, about 80% of which occur a single time. The top ten constitute approximately 16% of the sample.

The junction shows trimming of 4 bases on V and 6 bases on J, plus 19 bases between the germline ends. Looking up the germline V gene yields CDR1 SGDLS and CDR2 YYNGEE. Including the terminal cysteine and phenylalanine, the CDR3 comprises 15 residues. Only the CDR3 portion is preserved as DNA: 45 bases, with reading frame beginning at the first base. This specimen consisted of peripheral blood, obtained before any cancer treatment. This receptor was obtained from a male donor at least 60 years old with stage III squamous cell lung carcinoma. The chain links TRBV9 with TRBJ1-2; TRBD1 could be the D gene, as 5 bases match. The bases are TGTGCCAGCAGCCAGACCGCGGGGGACTTCAATGGCTACACCTTC. The resulting protein is CASSQTAGDFNGYTF.